The 10 T cell receptor beta chains listed next were all sequenced from one sample in a study of T cells in Graves' hyperthyroidism and ophthalmopathy. Amplified TCR beta CDR3 regions came from RNA transcripts. RT-PCR in the first round (using the HTBI primer set) targeted the TCR CDR3. MiXCR, applied by TCRdb to the multiplex PCR reads, yields one record per CDR3 protein. The sample contains approximately 600,000 distinct CDR3 sequences, about a fifth of which appear only once. The source material was blood. These receptors originate from a man under 40 with Graves' ophthalmopathy.

The chain carries TRBV10-2 and TRBJ2-2; 7 bases are a match to TRBD2. CDR1 WSHSY and CDR2 SAAADI come from the germline V gene. The CDR3 length is 15 residues. V shed 5 bases and J 1 base; nucleotides not matched to a gene: 4. CDR3 nucleotides: TGCGCCAGCAGTTGGACTAGAAGGAACACCGGGGAGCTGTTTTTT. Translation gives CASSWTRRNTGELFF.

The chain combines TRBV20-1 with TRBJ2-7, with D uncertain. The V end was cut by 6 bases, the J end by 3 bases, with 15 bases between. Germline V gives CDR1 DFQATT, CDR2 SNEGSKA (reference sequence). This CDR3 has 13 amino acids. The DNA for the CDR3 is TGCAGTGCCATCCCCGTTCCCCTCTACGAGCAGTACTTC. Protein: CSAIPVPLYEQYF.

The sample holds a few counts of this clonotype. This rearrangement joins TRBV24-1 to TRBJ2-1; maybe TRBD1 (5 bases). V lost 9 bases to trimming and J lost 4 bases, with 9 bases between them. Germline CDR1 is KGHDR and CDR2 is SFDVKD. The CDR3 covers 12 residues. CDR3 region: CATLDSYNEQFF. The CDR3 nucleotides are TGTGCCACCCTTGACAGTTACAATGAGCAGTTCTTC.

The CDR3 reads CASSPGGPKGEAFF. The DNA of the CDR3 is TGTGCCAGCTCACCGGGCGGCCCTAAGGGTGAAGCTTTCTTT. The rearrangement links TRBV18 to TRBJ1-1; no definite D call. The V and J ends lost 3 bases and 7 bases respectively, with 15 bases between them. Germline V gene data show CDR1 as KGHSH and CDR2 as LQKENI. CDR3 length: 14 amino acids. Complete variable domain (other parts from reference TRBV18 and TRBJ1-1): NAGVMQNPRHLVRRRGQEARLRCSPMKGHSHVYWYRQLPEEGLKFMVYLQKENIIDESGMPKERFSAEFPKEGPSILRIQQVVRGDSAAYFCASSPGGPKGEAFFGQGTRLTVV.

The chain uses TRBV13 and TRBJ2-3, with 8 bases lining up with TRBD2. V dropped 5 bases and J dropped 0; count of bases not matched to a gene: 7. The CDR3 spans 16 residues. The germline V gene has CDR1 PRHDT and CDR2 FYEKMQ (reference sequence). This chain's CDR3 is CASSITSGASTDTQYF. In DNA, the CDR3 is TGTGCCAGCAGCATAACTAGCGGTGCTAGCACAGATACGCAGTATTTT.

This clonotype was detected ten times or more. The rearrangement uses TRBV11-2 and TRBJ2-7; D not certain. Germline V gene sequence: CDR1 SGHAT, CDR2 FQNNGV. This CDR3 contains 13 residues. Trimming stripped 1 base from V and 3 bases from J, with 7 bases between. CDR3 in DNA: TGTGCCAGCAGCTTAGCTCAAAACTACGAGCAGTACTTC. Translating gives CASSLAQNYEQYF. Using reference TRBV11-2 and TRBJ2-7 for the parts outside the CDR3, the full variable domain is EAGVAQSPRYKIIEKRQSVAFWCNPISGHATLYWYQQILGQGPKLLIQFQNNGVVDDSQLPKDRFSAERLKGVDSTLKIQPAKLEDSAVYLCASSLAQNYEQYFGPGTRLTVT.

CDR3 residues: CASSLLRGQPTYEQYF. The CDR3 bases are TGTGCCAGCAGCTTACTCCGAGGACAGCCAACCTACGAGCAGTACTTC. The V and J genes are TRBV7-2 and TRBJ2-7; D might be TRBD1 (6 bases). With 2 bases removed from V and 2 bases from J, the gap between germline ends came to 16 bases. This CDR3 has 16 amino acids. Germline assignment: CDR1 SGHTA and CDR2 FQGNSA.

CDR3: CSAPPSGTSANYEQYF. The CDR3 DNA follows: TGCAGTGCCCCCCCTAGTGGGACTAGCGCCAACTACGAGCAGTACTTC. This rearrangement joins TRBV20-1 to TRBJ2-7, with 10 bases identical to TRBD2. Germline V gives CDR1 DFQATT, CDR2 SNEGSKA (reference sequence). CDR3 length: 16 amino acids. J lost 3 bases, V lost 6 bases, and 14 bases had no gene match.

The chain uses TRBV28 and TRBJ2-1, with D tentatively TRBD2 (6 bases). CDR1 and CDR2 (germline): MDHEN, SYDVKM. Trimming left V 1 base short and J 10 bases short, with 20 bases between. CDR3 length: 16 amino acids. The CDR3 nucleotides read TGTGCCAGCAGTTTATACGGGAGAGGGATACAATGGGAGCAGTTCTTC. Its translation is CASSLYGRGIQWEQFF. The full variable domain, its missing parts supplied by reference TRBV28 and TRBJ2-1, is DVKVTQSSRYLVKRTGEKVFLECVQDMDHENMFWYRQDPGLGLRLIYFSYDVKMKEKGDIPEGYSVSREKKERFSLILESASTNQTSMYLCASSLYGRGIQWEQFFGPGTRLTVL.

There are a few counts of this clonotype. The chain employs TRBV10-3 and TRBJ2-3, with a possible D match to TRBD2 (6 bases). The ends were cut back, 3 bases at V and 3 bases at J, with 13 bases in the middle. This CDR3 region has 15 residues. Germline CDR1 ENHRY, CDR2 SYGVKD. CDR3 in amino acids: CAISDRSGATDTQYF. CDR3 in DNA: TGTGCCATCAGTGATCGATCGGGAGCGACAGATACGCAGTATTTT.